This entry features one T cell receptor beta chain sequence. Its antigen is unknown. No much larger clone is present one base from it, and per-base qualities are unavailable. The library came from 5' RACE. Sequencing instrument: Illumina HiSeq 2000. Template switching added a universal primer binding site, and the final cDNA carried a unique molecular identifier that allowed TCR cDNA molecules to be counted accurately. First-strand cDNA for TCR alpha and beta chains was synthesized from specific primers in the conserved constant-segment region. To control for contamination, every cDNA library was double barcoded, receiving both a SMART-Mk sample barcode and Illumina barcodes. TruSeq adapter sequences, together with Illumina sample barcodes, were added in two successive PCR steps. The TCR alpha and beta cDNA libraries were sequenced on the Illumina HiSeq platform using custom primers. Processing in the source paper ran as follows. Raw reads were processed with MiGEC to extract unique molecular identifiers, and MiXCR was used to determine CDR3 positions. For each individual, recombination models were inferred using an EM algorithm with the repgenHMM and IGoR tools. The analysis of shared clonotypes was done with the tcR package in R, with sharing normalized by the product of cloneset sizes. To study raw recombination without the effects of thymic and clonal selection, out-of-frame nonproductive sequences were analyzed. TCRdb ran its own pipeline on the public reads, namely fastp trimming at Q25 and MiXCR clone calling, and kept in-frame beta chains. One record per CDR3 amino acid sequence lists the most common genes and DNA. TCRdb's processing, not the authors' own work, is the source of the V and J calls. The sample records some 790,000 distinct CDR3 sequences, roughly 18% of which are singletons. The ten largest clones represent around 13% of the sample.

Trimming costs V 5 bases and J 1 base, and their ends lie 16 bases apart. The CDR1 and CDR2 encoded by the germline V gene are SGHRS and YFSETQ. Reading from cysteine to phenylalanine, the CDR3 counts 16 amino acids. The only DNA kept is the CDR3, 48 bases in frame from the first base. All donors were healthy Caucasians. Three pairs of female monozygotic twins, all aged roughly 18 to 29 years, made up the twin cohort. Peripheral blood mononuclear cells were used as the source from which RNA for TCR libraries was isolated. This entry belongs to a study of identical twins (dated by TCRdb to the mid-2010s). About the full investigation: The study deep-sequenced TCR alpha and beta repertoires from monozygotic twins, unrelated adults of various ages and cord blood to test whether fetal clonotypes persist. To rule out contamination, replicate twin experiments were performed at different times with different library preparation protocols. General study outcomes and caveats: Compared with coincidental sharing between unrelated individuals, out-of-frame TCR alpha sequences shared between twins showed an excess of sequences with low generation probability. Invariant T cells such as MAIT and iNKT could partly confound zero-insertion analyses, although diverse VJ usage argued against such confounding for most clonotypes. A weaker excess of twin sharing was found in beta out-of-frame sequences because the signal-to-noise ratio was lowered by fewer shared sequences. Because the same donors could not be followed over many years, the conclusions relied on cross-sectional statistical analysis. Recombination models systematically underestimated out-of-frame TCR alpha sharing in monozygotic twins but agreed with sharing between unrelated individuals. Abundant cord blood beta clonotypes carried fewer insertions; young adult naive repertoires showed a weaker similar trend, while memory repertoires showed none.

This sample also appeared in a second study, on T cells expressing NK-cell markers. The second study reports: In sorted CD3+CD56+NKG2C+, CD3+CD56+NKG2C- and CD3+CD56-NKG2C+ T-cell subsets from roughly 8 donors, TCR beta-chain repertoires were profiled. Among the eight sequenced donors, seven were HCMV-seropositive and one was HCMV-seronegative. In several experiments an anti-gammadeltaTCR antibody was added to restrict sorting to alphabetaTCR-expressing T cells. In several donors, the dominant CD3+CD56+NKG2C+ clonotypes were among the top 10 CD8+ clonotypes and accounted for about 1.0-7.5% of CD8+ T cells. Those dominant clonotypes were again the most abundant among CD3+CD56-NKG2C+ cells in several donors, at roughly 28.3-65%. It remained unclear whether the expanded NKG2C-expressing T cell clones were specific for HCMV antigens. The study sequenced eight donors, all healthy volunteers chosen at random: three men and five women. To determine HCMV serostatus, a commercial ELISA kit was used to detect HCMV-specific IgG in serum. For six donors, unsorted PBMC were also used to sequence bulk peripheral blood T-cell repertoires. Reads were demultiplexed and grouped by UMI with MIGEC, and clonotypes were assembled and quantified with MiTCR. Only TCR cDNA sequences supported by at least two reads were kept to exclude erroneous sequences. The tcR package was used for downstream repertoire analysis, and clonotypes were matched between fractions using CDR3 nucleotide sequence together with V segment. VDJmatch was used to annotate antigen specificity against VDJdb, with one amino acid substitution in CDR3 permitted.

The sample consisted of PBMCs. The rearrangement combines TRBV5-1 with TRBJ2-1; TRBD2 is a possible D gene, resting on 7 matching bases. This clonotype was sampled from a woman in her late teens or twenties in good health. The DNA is TGCGCCAGCAGTAGAGGGGGAGGGCCGTCCTACAATGAGCAGTTCTTC. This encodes CASSRGGGPSYNEQFF.